The T cell receptor (beta chain) described here comes from a study of shared clonotypes between healthy human individuals. Generated by immunoSEQ multiplex PCR, the TCRdb table keeps only in-frame clones and is missing some. The table has 2 million to 3 million clones, more than 85% seen once. Memory CD4+ cells were the fraction left after CD45RA+ naive selection. The germline V and J ends were trimmed by 6 bases and 8 bases, with 13 bases remaining between them. The CDR3 runs to 12 residues. The germline V gene encodes CDR1 SNHLY and CDR2 FYNNEI. The sequenced sample consisted of naive CD4+ T cells from PBMCs. Stated subset: CD45RA+ positively selected. The TCR sequence derives from a man younger than 30 in good health. Some clones in this sample may be carry-over from other donors' samples. The chain combines TRBV2 with TRBJ1-2; D ambiguous. In DNA form, the CDR3 reads TGTGCCAGCAGGGATGATTGGGAAGGCTACACCTTC. It specifies CASRDDWEGYTF.